This T cell receptor beta chain was recovered during a study of blood T cell repertoires in COVID-19 (dated by TCRdb to the early 2020s). For the study in its entirety: Collaborator samples came from the United States, Italy and Spain and covered acute and convalescent phases of COVID-19. The material from the prospective study consisted of cDNA or gDNA derived from T cells, B-cell-depleted T cells, or PBMCs. Subjects who had been exposed to COVID-19, were actively infected with it, or had recovered from it provided the deeply sampled blood TCRbeta repertoires that made up the dataset. A freely available public database, intended as a resource for researchers studying the immune response to SARS-CoV-2, is where the repertoires were released. The samples were drawn from two sources: the first 160 participants of the ongoing ImmuneRACE study, and 950 to 1,500 subjects contributed by 6 global collaborators. Nearly every sample came with metadata listing a de-identified subject ID, COVID-19 status, age in years and sex. Where HLA class I and class II types were available, the types were taken from metadata supplied by the sample provider, not from assay-based typing.

Participants in the prospective study were aged roughly 18 to 90 years, lived in some 24 United States geographic areas, and enrolled through a virtual design. To assign participants to cohorts, the prospective study relied on clinical history that participants themselves reported in a screening survey and a study questionnaire. Each participant in the prospective study had whole blood, serum and a nasopharyngeal or oropharyngeal swab collected by mobile phlebotomists. Over a roughly 2-month period, participants in the prospective study had the option of providing additional blood draws and questionnaires. Blood samples from the prospective study were shipped frozen or at room temperature prior to DNA extraction. Overall results and qualifications from the work: Clinical and demographic metadata were provided uncurated, with the amount varying by source and participant.

Here V drops 4 bases and J drops 6 bases, and the junction holds 8 bases not matched to any gene. From a lookup of the germline V gene, CDR1 and CDR2 are SQVTM and ANQGSEA. The CDR3 runs 15 amino acids, cysteine and phenylalanine included. Only the CDR3 DNA stays, 45 bases, in frame from base 1. TCRbeta CDR3 regions were amplified from genomic DNA by means of the immunoSEQ Assay, a bias-controlled multiplex PCR. The original pipeline was this. The number of nucleated cells in each sample was estimated from the amplification of reference gene primers within the assay. Sequence reads were collapsed and filtered to measure the absolute abundance of every unique TCRbeta CDR3 rearrangement. For each sample, productive Simpson clonality was calculated as the square root of Simpson's diversity index over productive rearrangements. TCRdb holds this immuneACCESS table with in-frame rearrangements only. Some clones are missing; in checked studies, unresolved V genes explain under half, and the rest has no known cause. That table is the source of V, J and clone size, and D and trimming were worked out from the DNA. The sample profile shows around 240,000 clones; 91% of them were found once. The top ten clones comprise 1.2% of the sample.

As concerns this clone: The antigen this receptor binds is unknown. Per-nucleotide qualities are absent, and no much larger clonotype sits a single base away.

The receptor comes from a human donor in a cohort exposed to, infected with or recovered from COVID-19 (not recorded which). The donor label of this sample is uncertain. The sample consisted of PBMCs or T cells enriched from blood (not recorded which). The sequence links TRBV29-1 to TRBJ2-1; TRBD2 matches 11 bases in the middle. The DNA is as follows: TGCAGCGTTGTGGGTAGCGGGGGGGCGGTCAATGAGCAGTTCTTC. Its product reads: CSVVGSGGAVNEQFF.